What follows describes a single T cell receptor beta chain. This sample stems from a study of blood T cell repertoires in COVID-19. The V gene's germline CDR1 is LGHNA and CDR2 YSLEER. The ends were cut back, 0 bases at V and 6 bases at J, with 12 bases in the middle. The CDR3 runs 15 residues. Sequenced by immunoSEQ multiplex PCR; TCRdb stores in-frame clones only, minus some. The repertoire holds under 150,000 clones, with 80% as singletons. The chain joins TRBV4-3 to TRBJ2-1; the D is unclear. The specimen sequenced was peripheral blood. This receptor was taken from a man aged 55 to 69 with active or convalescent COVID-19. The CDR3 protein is CASSQELVASNEQFF. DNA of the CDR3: TGCGCCAGCAGCCAAGAACTGGTAGCTTCCAATGAGCAGTTCTTC.